The rows below give T cell receptor beta chains drawn from one sample of a study of T cell responses to AZD1222 COVID-19 vaccine. Repertoires were generated with immunoSEQ multiplex PCR, while TCRdb's copy carries only in-frame clones and drops some. The sample includes some 150,000 clones, more than 85% seen only once; the top ten take approximately 1.5%. Sequenced here: peripheral blood, sampled 28 days after the second AZD1222 dose. The receptors were gathered from an adult who received the AZD1222 COVID-19 vaccine. Each CDR3 is given with its conserved first and last residue. A D gene is named only where the DNA matches it firmly. Rows give clone size only sometimes, using once, few, many, or a class for an expanded clone.

V	D	J	size	CDR3	DNA
TRBV28	.	TRBJ2-1	.	CASSPPRGNNEQFF	TGTGCCAGCAGTCCCCCCCGGGGCAACAATGAGCAGTTCTTC
TRBV5-1	.	TRBJ1-5	.	CASSVAGGSNQPQHF	TGCGCCAGCAGCGTGGCTGGCGGTAGCAATCAGCCCCAGCATTTT
TRBV9	.	TRBJ2-5	.	CASSVSGARVETQYF	TGTGCCAGCAGCGTATCGGGGGCGAGGGTGGAGACCCAGTACTTC
TRBV27	.	TRBJ1-1	.	CASRSTGPNTEAFF	TGTGCCAGCAGATCTACGGGGCCTAACACTGAAGCTTTCTTT
TRBV5-1	.	TRBJ2-1	.	CASSLAPSNEQFF	TGCGCCAGCAGCTTAGCACCGAGCAATGAGCAGTTCTTC
TRBV11-2	.	TRBJ2-3	.	CASSLVVMSTDTQYF	TGTGCCAGCAGCTTAGTCGTGATGAGCACAGATACGCAGTATTTT
TRBV9	.	TRBJ2-7	once	CASSRGGSSYEQYF	TGTGCCAGCAGCCGAGGGGGTTCATCCTACGAGCAGTACTTC
TRBV4-1	.	TRBJ2-3	few	CASSQVLARADTQYF	TGCGCCAGCAGCCAAGTGCTAGCAAGGGCAGATACGCAGTATTTT
TRBV5-1	.	TRBJ2-1	.	CASSLDGATYNEQFF	TGCGCCAGCAGCTTGGACGGGGCAACCTACAATGAGCAGTTCTTC
TRBV12-5	.	TRBJ2-1	.	CASGLVVPGDYNEQFF	TGTGCTAGTGGTTTGGTAGTCCCCGGGGACTACAATGAGCAGTTCTTC
TRBV5-1	.	TRBJ2-7	.	CASSWDPTYEQYF	TGCGCCAGCAGCTGGGACCCTACCTACGAGCAGTACTTC
TRBV27	.	TRBJ2-1	.	CASSSRFGEQFF	TGTGCCAGCAGCTCCCGGTTTGGTGAGCAGTTCTTC
TRBV18	.	TRBJ2-5	.	CASSLNRGLETQYF	TGTGCCAGCTCACTAAACCGGGGTTTGGAGACCCAGTACTTC
TRBV19	TRBD1	TRBJ1-5	.	CASSFDRGGNQPQHF	TGTGCCAGTAGTTTCGACAGGGGAGGCAATCAGCCCCAGCATTTT
TRBV2	.	TRBJ2-1	.	CATRKVANEQFF	TGTGCCACCCGAAAGGTGGCTAATGAGCAGTTCTTC
TRBV5-4	.	TRBJ1-1	.	CASSQTGLYTEAFF	TGTGCCAGCAGCCAAACAGGGCTCTACACTGAAGCTTTCTTT
TRBV5-6	TRBD2	TRBJ2-7	.	CASSWASGEYEQYF	TGTGCCAGCAGCTGGGCTAGCGGGGAATACGAGCAGTACTTC
TRBV2	.	TRBJ1-3	once	CASSPGVLSIYF	TGTGCCAGCAGCCCCGGGGTCCTCTCCATATATTTT
TRBV5-4	.	TRBJ2-1	.	CASSFNRINEQFF	TGTGCCAGCAGCTTCAACAGGATCAATGAGCAGTTCTTC
TRBV21-1	.	TRBJ2-7	.	CAGRGQIPSYEQYF	TGTGCCGGAAGGGGCCAGATCCCCTCCTACGAGCAGTACTTC
TRBV19	.	TRBJ2-1	.	CASSRVGGYTEQFF	TGTGCCAGTAGTAGGGTGGGAGGTTACACTGAGCAGTTCTTC
TRBV28	TRBD2	TRBJ2-5	.	CASSLEPGLAGEEETQYF	TGTGCCAGCAGTTTAGAACCGGGACTAGCGGGAGAGGAGGAGACCCAGTACTTC
TRBV3-1/TRBV3-2	.	TRBJ2-1	.	CASSQDRIGEQFF	TGTGCCAGCAGCCAGGACCGGATCGGCGAGCAGTTCTTC
TRBV15	.	TRBJ1-5	once	CATSRDPARTQHF	TGTGCCACCAGCAGAGATCCGGCCAGGACACAGCATTTT
TRBV6-1	.	TRBJ1-2	.	CASSEGQGLGYTF	TGTGCCAGCAGTGAAGGCCAGGGCTTGGGCTACACCTTC
TRBV14	TRBD2	TRBJ2-1	.	CASSRRAGGTYNEQFF	TGTGCCAGCAGCCGCCGAGCGGGAGGAACCTACAATGAGCAGTTCTTC
TRBV7-9	.	TRBJ2-2	.	CASSLARTGELFF	TGTGCCAGCAGCTTAGCGCGCACCGGGGAGCTGTTTTTT
TRBV7-9	TRBD1	TRBJ2-7	once	CASSSSTQGIHEQYF	TGTGCCAGCAGCTCCTCCACACAGGGGATCCACGAGCAGTACTTC
TRBV30	.	TRBJ1-4	.	CAWSLGLREKLFF	TGTGCCTGGAGTTTGGGGTTGCGGGAAAAACTGTTTTTT
TRBV15	TRBD2	TRBJ2-3	.	CATSRERAGVRDTQYF	TGTGCCACCAGCAGAGAGAGAGCGGGAGTAAGGGATACGCAGTATTTT